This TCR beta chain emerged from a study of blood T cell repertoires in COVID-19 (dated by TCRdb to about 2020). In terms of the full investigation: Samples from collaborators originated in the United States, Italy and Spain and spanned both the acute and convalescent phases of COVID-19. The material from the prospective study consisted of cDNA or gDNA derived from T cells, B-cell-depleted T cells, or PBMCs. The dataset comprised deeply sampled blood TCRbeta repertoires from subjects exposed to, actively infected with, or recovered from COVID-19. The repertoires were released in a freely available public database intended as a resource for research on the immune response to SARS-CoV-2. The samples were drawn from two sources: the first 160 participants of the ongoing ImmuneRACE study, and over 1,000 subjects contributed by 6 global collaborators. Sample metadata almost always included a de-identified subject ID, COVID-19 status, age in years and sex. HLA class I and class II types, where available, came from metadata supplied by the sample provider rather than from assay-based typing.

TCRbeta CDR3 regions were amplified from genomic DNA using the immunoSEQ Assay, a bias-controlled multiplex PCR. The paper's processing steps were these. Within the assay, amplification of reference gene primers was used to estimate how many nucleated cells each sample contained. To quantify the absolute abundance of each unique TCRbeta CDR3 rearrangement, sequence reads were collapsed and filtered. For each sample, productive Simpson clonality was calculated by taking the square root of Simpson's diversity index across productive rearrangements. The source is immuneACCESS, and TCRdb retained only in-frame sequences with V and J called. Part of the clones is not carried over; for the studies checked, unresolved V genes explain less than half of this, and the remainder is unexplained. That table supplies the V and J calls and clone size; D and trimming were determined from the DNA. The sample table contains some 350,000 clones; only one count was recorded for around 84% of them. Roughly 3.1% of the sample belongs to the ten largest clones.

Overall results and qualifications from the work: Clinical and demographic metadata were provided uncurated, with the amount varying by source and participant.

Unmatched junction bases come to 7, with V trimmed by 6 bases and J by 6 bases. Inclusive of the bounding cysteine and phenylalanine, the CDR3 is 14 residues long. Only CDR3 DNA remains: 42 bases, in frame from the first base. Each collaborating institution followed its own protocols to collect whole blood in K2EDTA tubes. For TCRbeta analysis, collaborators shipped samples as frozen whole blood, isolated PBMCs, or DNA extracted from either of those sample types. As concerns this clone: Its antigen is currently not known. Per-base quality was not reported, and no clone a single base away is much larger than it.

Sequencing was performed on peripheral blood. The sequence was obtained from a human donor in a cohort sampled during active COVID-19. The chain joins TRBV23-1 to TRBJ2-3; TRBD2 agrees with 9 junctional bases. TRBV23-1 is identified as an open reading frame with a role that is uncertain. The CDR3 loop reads CASRGAGGVDTQYF. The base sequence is TGCGCCAGCAGGGGAGCGGGGGGTGTGGATACGCAGTATTTT.